These 25 T cell receptor beta chains share one sample of origin, sequenced in a study of blood T cell repertoires in COVID-19. The method was immunoSEQ multiplex PCR; TCRdb's version includes in-frame clones alone and lacks a portion of them. The repertoire holds under 300,000 clones, around nine tenths seen once, with 2% to 2.5% in the top ten. The sequencing input was peripheral blood. These receptors all stem from a middle-aged woman who had recovered from COVID-19.

The chain's CDR3 is CASSSRTGARYEQYF. DNA for the CDR3: TGCGCCAGCAGCTCGAGGACAGGGGCCCGCTACGAGCAGTACTTC. The gene calls are TRBV5-1 and TRBJ2-7; 9 bases are shared with TRBD1. Trimming took 3 bases from V and 3 from J; bases not matched to a gene: 7. There are 15 residues in the CDR3. The germline V gene encodes CDR1 SGHRS and CDR2 YFSETQ.

V is TRBV4-2 and J is TRBJ2-5; TRBD2 matches 7 bases. This CDR3 spans 16 amino acids. Germline trimming cut 0 bases from V and 2 bases from J; bases unmatched to any gene: 6. The germline V gene has CDR1 LGHNA and CDR2 YNFKEQ. This chain's CDR3 is CASSQDGLAAQETQYF. The CDR3 bases are TGTGCCAGCAGCCAAGATGGGCTAGCGGCTCAAGAGACCCAGTACTTC.

The sample holds one count of this clone. The chain is built from TRBV4-1 and TRBJ2-1; 9 nucleotides match TRBD1. CDR1 is MGHRA and CDR2 is YSYEKL in the germline V gene. Germline trimming cut 4 bases from V and 6 bases from J; bases unmatched to any gene: 13. This CDR3 has 17 residues. CDR3 sequence (DNA): TGCGCCAGCAGCCTCGAGGGAGCCACAGGGGGCCGCAATGAGCAGTTCTTC. Translated, it gives CASSLEGATGGRNEQFF.

The chain has TRBV7-9 and TRBJ1-2, with D tentatively TRBD1 (5 bases). The CDR3 has 16 amino acids. The V end lost 5 bases, the J end lost 3 bases, and 19 bases lay between the germline ends. CDR1 is SEHNR and CDR2 is FQNEAQ in the germline V gene (reference sequence). This CDR3 is CASSHRVWRGDYGYTF. CDR3 nucleotides: TGTGCCAGCAGCCATAGAGTATGGAGGGGAGACTATGGCTACACCTTC.

The chain links TRBV3-1 (or the pseudogene TRBV3-2) to TRBJ2-2; D gene ambiguous. The CDR3 has 14 residues. The V end was cut by 1 base, the J end by 7 bases, with 10 bases between. Germline V CDR1 and CDR2: LGHDT, YNNKEL (reference sequence). The CDR3 DNA reads TGTGCCAGCAGCCAAGTACAAGGCGGCGGGGAGCTGTTTTTT. Translation: CASSQVQGGGELFF.

The chain is built from TRBV19 and TRBJ2-1, with D unresolved. V was trimmed by 3 bases and J by 4 bases, leaving 10 bases between them. In germline, CDR1 is LNHDA, CDR2 SQIVND (reference sequence). The CDR3 is 14 residues long. The CDR3 DNA follows: TGTGCCAGTAGTATCTCTCTCTTATACAATGAGCAGTTCTTC. Its translation: CASSISLLYNEQFF.

The chain couples TRBV21-1 to TRBJ2-5; no DNA check was done on the table's D call, TRBD2. TRBV21-1 is a documented pseudogene. The CDR3 length is 17 residues. CDR3 nucleotide sequence: TGTGCCAGCAGTGAGGGTCCTAGCGGGGACTTTTCGGAGACCCAGTACTTC. It specifies CASSEGPSGDFSETQYF.

Worth noting for this clone: Within the sample, other DNA sequences also encode this same CDR3. This chain joins TRBV30 and TRBJ1-5; D gene unclear. Trimming took 3 bases from V and 2 from J, leaving 8 bases between them. CDR1 and CDR2 from the germline V gene are GTSNPN and SVGIG (reference sequence). This CDR3 spans 13 amino acids. CDR3 region: CAWSSRGNQPQHF. DNA of the CDR3: TGTGCCTGGAGCTCGAGGGGCAATCAGCCCCAGCATTTT.

The genes are TRBV18 and TRBJ1-3; maybe TRBD1 (6 bases). Germline CDR1 reads KGHSH; CDR2 reads LQKENI. This CDR3 region has 16 residues. The V end was cut by 1 base, the J end by 0 bases, with 10 bases between. Here the CDR3 reads CASSPQLDSSGNTIYF. In DNA form, the CDR3 reads TGTGCCAGCTCACCACAGTTGGACAGCTCTGGAAACACCATATATTTT.

This clone appeared once. This chain links TRBV7-2 with TRBJ2-3; TRBD2 agrees at 13 bases. CDR3 size: 15 residues. The junction had 6 bases not matched to a gene; V was cut back by 4 bases and J by 8 bases. In germline, CDR1 is SGHTA, CDR2 FQGNSA. As DNA, the CDR3 is TGTGCCAGCAGCTCCACTAGCGGGGGGGCGGGTACGCAGTATTTT. This sequence encodes CASSSTSGGAGTQYF.

The chain carries TRBV9 and TRBJ2-1; D unresolved. Germline values: CDR1 SGDLS, CDR2 YYNGEE. The CDR3 contains 14 residues. Trimming removed 0 bases from V and 9 bases from J, with 13 bases in between. The CDR3 nucleotides read TGTGCCAGCAGCGTAGGATTGGCGGAGATTGAGCAGTTCTTC. Its translation is CASSVGLAEIEQFF.

The chain employs TRBV6-4 and TRBJ2-5; no firm D call. This CDR3 has 13 residues. In germline, CDR1 is MRHNA, CDR2 SNTAGT. Deletions cut 0 bases from V and 7 bases from J, with 9 bases between. CDR3 DNA: TGTGCCAGCAGTGACTCGAACGGCGGGACCCAGTACTTC. It codes for CASSDSNGGTQYF.

The genes are TRBV18 and TRBJ1-2; TRBD1 matches at 9 bases. This CDR3 has 16 residues. Germline loops: CDR1 KGHSH, CDR2 LQKENI. V lost 2 bases to trimming and J lost 6 bases; unmatched junction nucleotides: 10. The CDR3 loop reads CASSPFLGQGDNGYTF. In nucleotides, the CDR3 is TGTGCCAGCTCACCATTTTTGGGACAGGGAGATAATGGCTACACCTTC. The full variable domain, its missing parts supplied by reference TRBV18 and TRBJ1-2, is NAGVMQNPRHLVRRRGQEARLRCSPMKGHSHVYWYRQLPEEGLKFMVYLQKENIIDESGMPKERFSAEFPKEGPSILRIQQVVRGDSAAYFCASSPFLGQGDNGYTFGSGTRLTVV.

The chain links TRBV29-1 to TRBJ1-2, with no clear D. CDR3 length: 12 amino acids. Germline V gives CDR1 SQVTM, CDR2 ANQGSEA. Deletions cut 1 base from V and 4 bases from J, with 7 bases between. The CDR3 coding sequence is TGCAGCGTTGAAGCTGGAGGCTATGGCTACACCTTC. Encoded protein: CSVEAGGYGYTF.

The V call is TRBV11-3, the J call TRBJ2-1; D uncertain. V was clipped by 6 bases and J by 4 bases, with 7 bases between them. CDR1 and CDR2 (germline): SGHNT, YENEEA. This CDR3 has 12 amino acids. In nucleotides, the CDR3 is TGTGCCAGCAGTGCTCAGTACAATGAGCAGTTCTTC. Its translation is CASSAQYNEQFF.

V gene TRBV5-6 combines with J gene TRBJ1-1, with a possible D match to TRBD1 (6 bases). Germline V lookup: CDR1 SGHDT, CDR2 YYEEEE. Trimming removed 2 bases at V and 4 bases at J, with 15 bases between. There are 15 residues in the CDR3. DNA for the CDR3: TGTGCCAGCAGCTTACGGGGGGCGTGGGTCACTGAAGCTTTCTTT. The encoded protein is CASSLRGAWVTEAFF.

The chain uses TRBV5-1 and TRBJ2-1, with a possible D match to TRBD2 (6 bases). The V gene's germline CDR1 is SGHRS and CDR2 YFSETQ. The length of the CDR3 is 14 residues. V lost 4 bases and J 11 bases, leaving 19 bases between the germline ends. The CDR3 DNA reads as TGCGCCAGCAGCCTTACCAATGGAGGGGAAAAGCAGTTCTTC. Translation: CASSLTNGGEKQFF.

The rearrangement links TRBV10-3 to TRBJ2-7; unclear D gene. Germline V gives CDR1 ENHRY, CDR2 SYGVKD. This CDR3 has 13 amino acids. V dropped 4 bases and J dropped 3 bases, with 10 bases sitting between them. CDR3 loop: CAISATLSYEQYF. CDR3 sequence (DNA): TGTGCCATCAGTGCCACCCTGAGCTACGAGCAGTACTTC.

The chain carries TRBV27 and TRBJ1-2; 7 bases line up with TRBD1. V shed 5 bases, J shed 3 bases, and the junction held 3 bases outside the gene matches. The CDR3 runs 13 residues. CDR1 is MNHEY, CDR2 SMNVEV, per germline (reference sequence). Here the CDR3 DNA reads TGTGCCAGCAGTCTCGGGACAGACTATGGCTACACCTTC. Protein product: CASSLGTDYGYTF.

This chain connects TRBV6-5 to TRBJ1-2, with TRBD1 matching 9 bases. The CDR3 totals 13 residues. Germline CDR1 MNHEY, CDR2 SVGAGI. V was pared by 7 bases and J by 8 bases, with 8 bases of the junction left unmatched. For the CDR3, the DNA is TGTGCCAGCACCTTGGACAGGGGACGAGGCTACACCTTC. Its protein product is CASTLDRGRGYTF.

The chain couples TRBV6-1 to TRBJ2-7; possible D gene TRBD2, 5 bases. V was clipped by 3 bases and J by 3 bases, with 9 bases between them. The CDR3 has 13 amino acids. CDR1 is MNHNS, CDR2 SASEGT, per germline. The CDR3 region has the DNA TGTGCCAGCAGTGACGGCGGGCACTACGAGCAGTACTTC. This gives the protein CASSDGGHYEQYF.

The chain has TRBV19 and TRBJ2-6, with D possibly being TRBD1 (5 bases). Germline V gene data show CDR1 as LNHDA and CDR2 as SQIVND (reference sequence). This CDR3 is 17 amino acids long. The V and J ends lost 8 bases and 2 bases respectively, with 19 bases between them. For the CDR3, the DNA is TGTGCCAGTGGGTCACAACTTTCAGGGCCTGGGGCCAACGTCCTGACTTTC. Translated: CASGSQLSGPGANVLTF.

The J gene is TRBJ2-3, the V gene TRBV7-2; TRBD2 matches 7 bases. CDR1 is SGHTA, CDR2 FQGNSA, per germline. Losses at the gene ends were 1 base for V and 6 bases for J; bases not matched to a gene: 7. This CDR3 region has 15 residues. DNA of the CDR3: TGTGCCAGCAGCTTAGATGGGGCCGGGGGGGATACGCAGTATTTT. This gives the protein CASSLDGAGGDTQYF.

The genes are TRBV3-1 (or the pseudogene TRBV3-2) and TRBJ1-1; TRBD1 might be the D (6 bases). The CDR3 length is 15 residues. Germline CDR1 is LGHDT and CDR2 is YNNKEL (reference sequence). V was shortened by 1 base and J by 10 bases, with 19 bases between the two germline ends. Written as DNA, the CDR3 is TGTGCCAGCAGCCAAGCGGCACGGGGGGCAGGTCGAGCTTTCTTT. It translates to CASSQAARGAGRAFF.

This chain joins TRBV24-1 and TRBJ2-5; 11 nucleotides match TRBD2. In germline, CDR1 is KGHDR, CDR2 SFDVKD. This CDR3 is built from 15 residues. After removal of 4 bases from V and 4 bases from J, the junction contained 4 bases not matched to a gene. The CDR3 region is CATSEQGLAGETQYF. Written as DNA, the CDR3 is TGTGCCACCAGTGAACAAGGACTAGCGGGAGAGACCCAGTACTTC.